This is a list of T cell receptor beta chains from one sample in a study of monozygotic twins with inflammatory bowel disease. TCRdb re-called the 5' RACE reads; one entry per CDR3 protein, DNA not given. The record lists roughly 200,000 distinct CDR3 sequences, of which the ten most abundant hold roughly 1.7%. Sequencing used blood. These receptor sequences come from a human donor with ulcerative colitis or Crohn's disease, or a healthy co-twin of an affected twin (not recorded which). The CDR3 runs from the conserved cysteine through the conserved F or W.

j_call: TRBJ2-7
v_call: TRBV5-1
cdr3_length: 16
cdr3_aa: CASSPQTGSQPGEQYF

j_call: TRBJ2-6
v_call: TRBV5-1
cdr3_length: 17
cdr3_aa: CASSLADRVAGANVLTF

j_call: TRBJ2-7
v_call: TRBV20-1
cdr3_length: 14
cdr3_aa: CSARGGDSPYEQYF

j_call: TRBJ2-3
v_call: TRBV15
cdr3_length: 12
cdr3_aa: CATSREADTQYF

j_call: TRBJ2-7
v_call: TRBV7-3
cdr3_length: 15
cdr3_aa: CASSLSSAGSYEQYF

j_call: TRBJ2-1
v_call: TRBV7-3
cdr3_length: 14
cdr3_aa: CASSLAGTSGEQFF

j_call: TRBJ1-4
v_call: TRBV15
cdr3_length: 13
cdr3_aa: CATSWGSREKLFF

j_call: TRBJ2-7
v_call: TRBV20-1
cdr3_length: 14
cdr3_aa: CSVGPGQGAYEQYF

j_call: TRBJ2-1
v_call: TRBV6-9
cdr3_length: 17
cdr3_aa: CASSYSNSLSSYNEQFF

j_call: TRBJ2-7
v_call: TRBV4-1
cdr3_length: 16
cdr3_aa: CASSQDGSGYLYEQYF

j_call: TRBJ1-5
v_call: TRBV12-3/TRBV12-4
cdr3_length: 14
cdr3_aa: CASSFRGGNQPQHF

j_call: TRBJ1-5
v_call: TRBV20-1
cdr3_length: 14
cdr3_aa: CSARDFQGNQPQHF

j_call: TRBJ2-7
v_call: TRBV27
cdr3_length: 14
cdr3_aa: CASSPGLALGEQYF

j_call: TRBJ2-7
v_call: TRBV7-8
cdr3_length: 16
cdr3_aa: CASSLVSFATSYEQYF

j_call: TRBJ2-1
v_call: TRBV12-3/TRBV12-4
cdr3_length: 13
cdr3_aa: CASSFAPYNEQFF

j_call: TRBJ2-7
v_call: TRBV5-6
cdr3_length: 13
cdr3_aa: CASRLTGVYEQYF

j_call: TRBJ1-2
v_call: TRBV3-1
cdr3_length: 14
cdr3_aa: CASSQETGNYGYTF

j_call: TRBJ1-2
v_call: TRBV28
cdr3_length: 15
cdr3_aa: CASHGVGQGAGGYTF

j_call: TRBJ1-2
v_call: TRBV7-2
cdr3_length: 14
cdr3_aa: CASSLIPTWNGYTF

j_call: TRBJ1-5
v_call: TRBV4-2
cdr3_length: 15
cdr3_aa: CASSQTGISNQPQHF

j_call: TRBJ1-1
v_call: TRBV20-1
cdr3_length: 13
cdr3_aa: CSAVSGGGTEAFF

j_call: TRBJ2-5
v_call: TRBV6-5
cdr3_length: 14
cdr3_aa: CASSYSGYQETQYF

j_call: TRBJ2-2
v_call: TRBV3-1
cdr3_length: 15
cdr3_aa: CASSNGHWGTGELFF

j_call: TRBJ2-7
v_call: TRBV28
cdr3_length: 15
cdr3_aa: CASSLTGTGGYEQYF

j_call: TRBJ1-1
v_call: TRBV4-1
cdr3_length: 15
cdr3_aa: CASSQDWTGNTEAFF

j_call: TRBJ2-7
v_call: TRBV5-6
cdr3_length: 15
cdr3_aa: CASSSLAGGQNEQYF

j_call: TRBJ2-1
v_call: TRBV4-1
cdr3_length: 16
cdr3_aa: CASKWTPTGTWDEQFF

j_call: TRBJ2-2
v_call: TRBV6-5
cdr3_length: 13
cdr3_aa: CASSYGEDGELFF

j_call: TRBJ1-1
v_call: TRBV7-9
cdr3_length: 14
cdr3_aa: CASSPRQGAAEAFF

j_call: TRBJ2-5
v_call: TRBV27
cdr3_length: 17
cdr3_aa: CASSLKWVPGRRETQYF

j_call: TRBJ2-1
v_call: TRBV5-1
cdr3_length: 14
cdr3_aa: CASSPAGGAYEQFF

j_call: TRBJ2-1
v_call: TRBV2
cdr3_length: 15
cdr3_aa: CASNNRGQSYNEQFF

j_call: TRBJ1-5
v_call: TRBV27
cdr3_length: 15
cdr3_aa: CASSLYRANNQPQHF

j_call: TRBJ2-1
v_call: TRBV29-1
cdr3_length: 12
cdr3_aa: CSVPMRTNEQFF

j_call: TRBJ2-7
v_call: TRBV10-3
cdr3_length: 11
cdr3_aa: CAIMAGIEQYF

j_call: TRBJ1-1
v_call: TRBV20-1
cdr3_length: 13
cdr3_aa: CSAVDFLNTEAFF

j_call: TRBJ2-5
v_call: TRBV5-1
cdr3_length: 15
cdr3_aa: CASSLLAAKQETQYF

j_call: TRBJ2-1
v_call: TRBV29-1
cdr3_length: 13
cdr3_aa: CSAASGGNNEQFF

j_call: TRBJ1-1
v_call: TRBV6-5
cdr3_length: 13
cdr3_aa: CASSYATNTEAFF

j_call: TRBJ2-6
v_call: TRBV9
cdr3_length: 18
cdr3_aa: CASSVRDRENSGANVLTF

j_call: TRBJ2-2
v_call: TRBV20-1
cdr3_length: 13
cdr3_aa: CSARDPAAGELFF

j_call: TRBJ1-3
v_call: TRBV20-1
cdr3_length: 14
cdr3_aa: CSASGRNSGNTIYF

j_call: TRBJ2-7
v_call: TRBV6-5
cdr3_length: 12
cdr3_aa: CASGSRVSEQYF

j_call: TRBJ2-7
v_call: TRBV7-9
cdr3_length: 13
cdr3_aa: CASKKGDPYEQYF

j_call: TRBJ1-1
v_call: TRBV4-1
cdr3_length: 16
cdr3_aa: CASSHAIQGLNTEAFF

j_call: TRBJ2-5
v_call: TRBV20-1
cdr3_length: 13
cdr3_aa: CSAQDFRQETQYF

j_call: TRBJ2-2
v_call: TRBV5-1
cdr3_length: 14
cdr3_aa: CASSFQQGSGELFF

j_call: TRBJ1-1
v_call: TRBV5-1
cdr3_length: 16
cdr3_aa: CASSPSTGGSNTEAFF

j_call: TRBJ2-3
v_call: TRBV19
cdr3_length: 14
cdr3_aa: CASNEDPEWDTQYF

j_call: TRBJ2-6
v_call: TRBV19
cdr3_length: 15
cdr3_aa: CASSIGNSGANVLTF

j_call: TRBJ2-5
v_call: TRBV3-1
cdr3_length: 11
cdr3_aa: CASSLGQMAYF